The 4 T cell receptor beta chains in this list originate from one sample, sequenced in a study of identical twins. TCRdb itself ran the 5' RACE reads through MiXCR, one entry per CDR3 protein. This sample carries 600,000 to 700,000 distinct CDR3 sequences, 21% of them seen once, and the ten largest clones take more than 4%. The sample also formed part of further work on T cells expressing NK-cell markers.

The sample taken for sequencing was PBMCs. All receptors come from a young woman in good health.

This clonotype was counted between two and nine times. V gene TRBV5-1 combines with J gene TRBJ2-1; D is unclear. The CDR3 contains 12 residues. V shed 1 base and J shed 9 bases, with 8 bases lying between them. Per germline, CDR1 SGHRS and CDR2 YFSETQ. CDR3 nucleotide sequence: TGCGCCAGCAGCTTGATGTCCGGTGAGCAGTTCTTC. Translating it yields CASSLMSGEQFF.

V and J are TRBV10-3 and TRBJ1-1; possible D gene TRBD1, 5 bases. Trimming took 9 bases from V and 1 from J, leaving 12 bases between them. The CDR3 extends over 13 amino acids. Per germline, CDR1 ENHRY and CDR2 SYGVKD. Here the CDR3 DNA reads TGTGCCATTAGGACAAGCAAGAACACTGAAGCTTTCTTT. Translated, it gives CAIRTSKNTEAFF.

This clonotype has more than one count but fewer than ten. The V call is TRBV20-1, the J call TRBJ1-3, with 8 bases matching TRBD1. Trimming cost V 4 bases and J 6 bases; bases outside gene matches: 11. The CDR3 has 15 amino acids. CDR1 is DFQATT and CDR2 is SNEGSKA in the germline V gene (reference sequence). The CDR3 spells CSATQGAKLINTIYF. CDR3 coding DNA: TGCAGTGCTACCCAGGGGGCTAAATTAATAAACACCATATATTTT.

V is TRBV7-9 and J is TRBJ2-2; D unclear. Per germline, CDR1 SEHNR and CDR2 FQNEAQ (reference sequence). CDR3 length equals 15 residues. Trimming pared 5 bases from V and 1 base from J, leaving 11 bases between. The CDR3 is CASSPRPENTGELFF. CDR3 nucleotides: TGTGCCAGCAGCCCCAGACCAGAGAACACCGGGGAGCTGTTTTTT.